The present TCR beta chain was sequenced within a study of T cell responses to AZD1222 COVID-19 vaccine. The study, taken as a whole, reports: Targeting of unmutated variant regions was reportedly seen in nearly half of spike-specific TCRs.

This table comes from immunoSEQ multiplex PCR, and its TCRdb copy is limited to in-frame clones, with some not included. Counted here are approximately 82,000 clones, about 85% occurring once; the ten biggest clones make up about 13%. To note about this clone: The antigen is undetermined.

Germline CDR1 is SGHTA and CDR2 is FQGNSA. CDR3 length: 15 amino acids. Unmatched junction bases numbered 11, after V lost 5 bases and J lost 7 bases. This specimen was peripheral blood, taken on day 0 of AZD1222 vaccination. The V gene is TRBV7-2, the J gene TRBJ2-7; 10 nucleotides align to TRBD1. The clonotype originates from an adult in good health. In DNA, the CDR3 is TGTGCCAGCAGCGCCAAAGACAGGGGGCGCATAGAGCAGTACTTC. This codes for CASSAKDRGRIEQYF. The whole variable domain, filled in from reference TRBV7-2 and TRBJ2-7, reads GAGVSQSPSNKVTEKGKDVELRCDPISGHTALYWYRQSLGQGLEFLIYFQGNSAPDKSGLPSDRFSAERTGGSVSTLTIQRTQQEDSAVYLCASSAKDRGRIEQYFGPGTRLTVT.